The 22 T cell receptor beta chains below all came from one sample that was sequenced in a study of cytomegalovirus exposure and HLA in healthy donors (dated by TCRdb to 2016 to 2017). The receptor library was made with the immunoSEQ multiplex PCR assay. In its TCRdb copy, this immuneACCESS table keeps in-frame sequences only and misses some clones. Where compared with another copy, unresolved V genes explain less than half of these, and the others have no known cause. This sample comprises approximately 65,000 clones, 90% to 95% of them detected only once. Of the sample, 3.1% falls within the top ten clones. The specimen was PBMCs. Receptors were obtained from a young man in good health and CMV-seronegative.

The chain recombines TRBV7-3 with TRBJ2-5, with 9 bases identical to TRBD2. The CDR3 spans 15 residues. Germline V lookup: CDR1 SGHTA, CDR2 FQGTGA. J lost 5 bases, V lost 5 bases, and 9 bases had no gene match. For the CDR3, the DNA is TGTGCCAGCAGCCCGGAGGCGGGAGGGGGGGAGACCCAGTACTTC. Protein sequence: CASSPEAGGGETQYF.

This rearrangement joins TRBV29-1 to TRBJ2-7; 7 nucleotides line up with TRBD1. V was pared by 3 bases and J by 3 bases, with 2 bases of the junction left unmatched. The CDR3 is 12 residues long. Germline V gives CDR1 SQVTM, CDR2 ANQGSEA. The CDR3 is CSVDSGGYEQYF. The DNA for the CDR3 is TGCAGCGTTGATTCAGGGGGCTACGAGCAGTACTTC.

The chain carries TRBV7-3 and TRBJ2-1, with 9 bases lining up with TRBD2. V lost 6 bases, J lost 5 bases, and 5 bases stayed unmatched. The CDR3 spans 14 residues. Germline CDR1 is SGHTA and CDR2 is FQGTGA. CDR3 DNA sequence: TGTGCCAGCAGGTTGTCTAGCGGGAACAATGAGCAGTTCTTC. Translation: CASRLSSGNNEQFF.

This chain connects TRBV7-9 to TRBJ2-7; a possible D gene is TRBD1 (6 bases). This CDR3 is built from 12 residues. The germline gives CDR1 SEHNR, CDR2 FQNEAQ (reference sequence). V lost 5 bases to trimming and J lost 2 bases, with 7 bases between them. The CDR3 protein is CASSGDTYEQYF. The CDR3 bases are TGTGCCAGCAGCGGGGACACCTACGAGCAGTACTTC.

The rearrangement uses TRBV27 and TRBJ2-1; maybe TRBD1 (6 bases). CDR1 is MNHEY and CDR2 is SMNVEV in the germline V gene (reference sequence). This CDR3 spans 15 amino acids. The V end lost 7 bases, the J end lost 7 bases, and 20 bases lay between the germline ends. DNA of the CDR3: TGTGCCAGCACTGGGACACGGACCCAAAAAAATGAGCAGTTCTTC. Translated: CASTGTRTQKNEQFF.

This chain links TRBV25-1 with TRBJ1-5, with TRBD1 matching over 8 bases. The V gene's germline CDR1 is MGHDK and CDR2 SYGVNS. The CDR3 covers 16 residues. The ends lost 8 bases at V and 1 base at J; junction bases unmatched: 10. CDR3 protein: CASPQGGRESNQPQHF. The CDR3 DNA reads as TGTGCCAGCCCACAGGGGGGAAGAGAAAGCAATCAGCCCCAGCATTTT.

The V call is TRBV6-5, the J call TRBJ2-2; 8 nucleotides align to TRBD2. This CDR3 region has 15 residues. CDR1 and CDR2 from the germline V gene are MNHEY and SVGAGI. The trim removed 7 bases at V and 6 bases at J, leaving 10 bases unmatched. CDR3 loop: CASKRFGAGAGELFF. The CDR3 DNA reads TGTGCCAGCAAGCGGTTTGGAGCGGGAGCCGGGGAGCTGTTTTTT.

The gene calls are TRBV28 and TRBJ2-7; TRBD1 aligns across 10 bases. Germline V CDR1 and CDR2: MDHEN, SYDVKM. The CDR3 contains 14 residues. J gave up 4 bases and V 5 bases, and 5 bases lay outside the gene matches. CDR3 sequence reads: CASSLTGGFYEQYF. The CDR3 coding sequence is TGTGCCAGCAGTCTGACAGGGGGCTTTTACGAGCAGTACTTC.

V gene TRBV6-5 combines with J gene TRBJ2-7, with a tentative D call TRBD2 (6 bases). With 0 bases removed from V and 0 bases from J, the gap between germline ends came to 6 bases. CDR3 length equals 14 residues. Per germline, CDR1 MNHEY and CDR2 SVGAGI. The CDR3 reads CASSYSTSSYEQYF. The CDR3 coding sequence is TGTGCCAGCAGTTACTCGACTAGCTCCTACGAGCAGTACTTC.

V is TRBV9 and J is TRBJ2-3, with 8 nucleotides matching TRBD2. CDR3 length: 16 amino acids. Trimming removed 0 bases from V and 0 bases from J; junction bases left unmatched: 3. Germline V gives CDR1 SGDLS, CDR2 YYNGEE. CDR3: CASSVVTSGSTDTQYF. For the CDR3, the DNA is TGTGCCAGCAGCGTAGTAACTAGCGGTAGCACAGATACGCAGTATTTT.

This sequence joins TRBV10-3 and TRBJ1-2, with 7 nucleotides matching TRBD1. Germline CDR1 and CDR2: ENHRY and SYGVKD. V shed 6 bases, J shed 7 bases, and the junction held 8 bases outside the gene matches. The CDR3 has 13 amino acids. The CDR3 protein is CAIRGRQGAGYTF. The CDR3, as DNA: TGTGCCATCAGGGGAAGACAGGGAGCTGGCTACACCTTC.

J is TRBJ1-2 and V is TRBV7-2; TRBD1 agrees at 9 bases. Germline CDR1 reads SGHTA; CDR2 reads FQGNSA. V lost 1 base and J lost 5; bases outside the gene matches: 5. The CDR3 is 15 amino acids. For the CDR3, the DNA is TGTGCCAGCAGCTTAGTACAGGGGGCAATTTATGGCTACACCTTC. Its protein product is CASSLVQGAIYGYTF.

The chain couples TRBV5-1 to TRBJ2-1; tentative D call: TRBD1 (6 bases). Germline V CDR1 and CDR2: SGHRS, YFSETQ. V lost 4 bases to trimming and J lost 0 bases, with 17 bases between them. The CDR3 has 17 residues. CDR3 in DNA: TGCGCCAGCAGCGGGGATTACAGGGTATTCTCCTACAATGAGCAGTTCTTC. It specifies CASSGDYRVFSYNEQFF.

This CDR3 is CASSESAAGNTIYF. In nucleotides, the CDR3 is TGTGCCAGCAGCGAGAGTGCCGCTGGAAACACCATATATTTT. The J gene is TRBJ1-3, the V gene TRBV9; D uncertain. The CDR3 has 14 residues. Germline V gives CDR1 SGDLS, CDR2 YYNGEE. V lost 3 bases and J 2 bases, leaving 9 bases between the germline ends.

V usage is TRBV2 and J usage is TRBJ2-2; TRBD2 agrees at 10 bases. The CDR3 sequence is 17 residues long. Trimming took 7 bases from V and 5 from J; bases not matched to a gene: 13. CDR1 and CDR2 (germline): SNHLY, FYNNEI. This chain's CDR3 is CASTPLAGVVLTGELFF. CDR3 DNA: TGTGCCAGCACCCCCCTAGCGGGAGTGGTCTTGACCGGGGAGCTGTTTTTT.

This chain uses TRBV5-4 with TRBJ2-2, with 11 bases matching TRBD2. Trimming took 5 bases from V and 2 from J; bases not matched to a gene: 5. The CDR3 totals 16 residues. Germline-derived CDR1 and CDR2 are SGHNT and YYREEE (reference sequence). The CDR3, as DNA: TGTGCCAGCAGACAAGGGACTAGCGGTAACACCGGGGAGCTGTTTTTT. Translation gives CASRQGTSGNTGELFF.

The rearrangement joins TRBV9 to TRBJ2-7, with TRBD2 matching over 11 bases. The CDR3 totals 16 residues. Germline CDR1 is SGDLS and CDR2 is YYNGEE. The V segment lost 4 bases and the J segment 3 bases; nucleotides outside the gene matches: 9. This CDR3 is CASSLRSSGGYYEQYF. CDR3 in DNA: TGTGCCAGCAGCCTCAGATCTAGCGGGGGGTACTACGAGCAGTACTTC.

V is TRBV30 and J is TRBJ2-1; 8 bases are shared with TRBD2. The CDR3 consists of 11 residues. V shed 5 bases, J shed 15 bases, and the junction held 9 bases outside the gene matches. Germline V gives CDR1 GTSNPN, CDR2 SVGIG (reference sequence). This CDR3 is CAWVRSGRLFF. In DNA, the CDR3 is TGTGCCTGGGTCAGAAGCGGGAGACTGTTCTTC.

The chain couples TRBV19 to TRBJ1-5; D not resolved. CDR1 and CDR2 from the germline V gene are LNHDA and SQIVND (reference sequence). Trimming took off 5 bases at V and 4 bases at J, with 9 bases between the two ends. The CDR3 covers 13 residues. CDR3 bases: TGTGCCAGTAGTGCCGACTGGAATCAGCCCCAGCATTTT. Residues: CASSADWNQPQHF.

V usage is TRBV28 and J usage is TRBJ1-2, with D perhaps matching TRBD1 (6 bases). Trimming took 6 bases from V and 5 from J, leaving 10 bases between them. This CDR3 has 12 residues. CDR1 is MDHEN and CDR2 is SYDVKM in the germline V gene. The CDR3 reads CASSPGVYGYTF. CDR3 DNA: TGTGCCAGCAGCCCAGGGGTTTATGGCTACACCTTC.

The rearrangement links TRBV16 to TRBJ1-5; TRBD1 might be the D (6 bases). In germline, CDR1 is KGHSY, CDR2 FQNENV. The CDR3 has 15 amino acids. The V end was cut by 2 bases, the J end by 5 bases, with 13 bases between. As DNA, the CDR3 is TGTGCCAGCAGCCAAAAGTGGGACAAAGATCAGCCCCAGCATTTT. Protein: CASSQKWDKDQPQHF.

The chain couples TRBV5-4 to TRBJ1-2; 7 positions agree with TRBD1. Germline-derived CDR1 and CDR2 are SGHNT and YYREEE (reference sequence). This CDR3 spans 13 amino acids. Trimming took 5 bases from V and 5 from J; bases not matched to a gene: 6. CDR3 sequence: CASRKTGVYGYTF. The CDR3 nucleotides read TGTGCCAGCAGGAAAACAGGGGTTTATGGCTACACCTTC. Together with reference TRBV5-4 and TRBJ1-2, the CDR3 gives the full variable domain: ETGVTQSPTHLIKTRGQQVTLRCSSQSGHNTVSWYQQALGQGPQFIFQYYREEENGRGNFPPRFSGLQFPNYSSELNVNALELDDSALYLCASRKTGVYGYTFGSGTRLTVV.